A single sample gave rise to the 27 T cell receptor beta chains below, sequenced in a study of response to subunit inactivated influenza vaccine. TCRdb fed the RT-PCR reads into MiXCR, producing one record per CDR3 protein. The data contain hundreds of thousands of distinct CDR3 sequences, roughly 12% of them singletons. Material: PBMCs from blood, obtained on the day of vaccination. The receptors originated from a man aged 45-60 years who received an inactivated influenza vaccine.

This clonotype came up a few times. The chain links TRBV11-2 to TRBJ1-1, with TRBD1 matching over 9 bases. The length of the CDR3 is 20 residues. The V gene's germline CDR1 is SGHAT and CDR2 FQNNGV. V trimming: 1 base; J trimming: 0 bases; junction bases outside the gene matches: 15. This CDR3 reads CASSLVSRGQGIRVNTEAFF. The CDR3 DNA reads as TGTGCCAGCAGCTTAGTATCCCGTGGACAGGGGATTCGAGTGAACACTGAAGCTTTCTTT.

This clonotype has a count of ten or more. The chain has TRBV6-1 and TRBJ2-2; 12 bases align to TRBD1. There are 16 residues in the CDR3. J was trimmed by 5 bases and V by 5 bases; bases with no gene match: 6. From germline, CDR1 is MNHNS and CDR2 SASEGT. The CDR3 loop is CASSSGTGGLTGELFF. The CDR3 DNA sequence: TGTGCCAGCAGTAGTGGGACAGGGGGCTTGACCGGGGAGCTGTTTTTT.

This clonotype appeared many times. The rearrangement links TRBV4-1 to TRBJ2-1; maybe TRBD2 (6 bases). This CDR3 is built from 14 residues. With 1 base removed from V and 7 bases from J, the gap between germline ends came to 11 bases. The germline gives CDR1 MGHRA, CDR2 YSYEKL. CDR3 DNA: TGCGCCAGCAGCCAAGCTTCACGGGGGAATGAGCAGTTCTTC. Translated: CASSQASRGNEQFF.

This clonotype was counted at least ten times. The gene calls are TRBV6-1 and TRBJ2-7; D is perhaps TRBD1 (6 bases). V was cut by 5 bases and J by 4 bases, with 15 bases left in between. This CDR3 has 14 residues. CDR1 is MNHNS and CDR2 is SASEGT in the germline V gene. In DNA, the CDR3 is TGTGCCAGCAGTCAACCGGGACAAGCTTACGAGCAGTACTTC. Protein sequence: CASSQPGQAYEQYF.

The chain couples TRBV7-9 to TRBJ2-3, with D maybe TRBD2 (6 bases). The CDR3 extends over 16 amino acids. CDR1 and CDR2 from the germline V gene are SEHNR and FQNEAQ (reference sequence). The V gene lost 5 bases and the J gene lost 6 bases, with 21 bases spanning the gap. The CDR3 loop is CASSPSWDLQGDTQYF. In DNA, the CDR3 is TGTGCCAGCAGCCCAAGCTGGGACTTACAAGGGGATACGCAGTATTTT.

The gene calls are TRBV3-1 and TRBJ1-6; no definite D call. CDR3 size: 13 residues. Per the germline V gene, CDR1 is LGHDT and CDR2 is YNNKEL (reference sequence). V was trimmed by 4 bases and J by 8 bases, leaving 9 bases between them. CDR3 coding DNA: TGTGCCAGCAGCCGAAGACTAGATTCACCCCTCCACTTT. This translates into CASSRRLDSPLHF. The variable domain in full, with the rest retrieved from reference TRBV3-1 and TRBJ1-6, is DTAVSQTPKYLVTQMGNDKSIKCEQNLGHDTMYWYKQDSKKFLKIMFSYNNKELIINETVPNRFSPKSPDKAHLNLHINSLELGDSAVYFCASSRRLDSPLHFGNGTRLTVT.

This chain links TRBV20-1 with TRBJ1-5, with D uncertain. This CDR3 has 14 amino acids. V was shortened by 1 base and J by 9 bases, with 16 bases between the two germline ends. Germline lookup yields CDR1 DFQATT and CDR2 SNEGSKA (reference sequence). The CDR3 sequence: CSARVGSPKTPQHF. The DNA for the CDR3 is TGCAGTGCTAGAGTAGGCAGCCCTAAGACGCCCCAGCATTTT.

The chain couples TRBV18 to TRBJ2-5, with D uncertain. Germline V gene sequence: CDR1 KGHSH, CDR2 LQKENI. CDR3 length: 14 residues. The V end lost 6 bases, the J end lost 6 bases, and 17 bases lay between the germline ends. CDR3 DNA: TGTGCCAGCTCCCTCAACCCCTCCGGACAGACCCAGTACTTC. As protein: CASSLNPSGQTQYF.

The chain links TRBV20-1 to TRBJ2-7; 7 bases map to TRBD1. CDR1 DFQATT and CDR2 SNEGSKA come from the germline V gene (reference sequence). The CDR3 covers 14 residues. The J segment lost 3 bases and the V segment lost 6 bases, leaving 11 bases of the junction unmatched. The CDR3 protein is CSATTGLKVYEQYF. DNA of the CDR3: TGCAGTGCCACGACAGGGCTTAAGGTCTACGAGCAGTACTTC.

This CDR3 is CSQPSTSGSYNEQFF. In DNA, the CDR3 is TGCAGTCAACCGAGCACTAGCGGCTCCTACAATGAGCAGTTCTTC. The rearrangement joins TRBV20-1 to TRBJ2-1; TRBD2 matches at 8 bases. V lost 8 bases, J lost 0 bases, and 9 bases stayed unmatched. CDR3 size: 15 residues. Germline V CDR1 and CDR2: DFQATT, SNEGSKA (reference sequence).

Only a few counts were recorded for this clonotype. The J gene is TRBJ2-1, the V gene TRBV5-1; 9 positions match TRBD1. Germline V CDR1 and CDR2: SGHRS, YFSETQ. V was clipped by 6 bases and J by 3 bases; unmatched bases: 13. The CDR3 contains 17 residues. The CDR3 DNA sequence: TGCGCCAGCACAGGGGACAGGGAGGGGGATATCTACAATGAGCAGTTCTTC. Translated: CASTGDREGDIYNEQFF.

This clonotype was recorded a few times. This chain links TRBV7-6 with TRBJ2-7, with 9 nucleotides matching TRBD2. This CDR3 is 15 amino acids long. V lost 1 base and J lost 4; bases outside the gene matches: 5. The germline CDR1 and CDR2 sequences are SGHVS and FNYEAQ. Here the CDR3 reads CASSLEPSGEYEQYF. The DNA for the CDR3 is TGTGCCAGCAGCTTAGAGCCTAGCGGGGAATACGAGCAGTACTTC.

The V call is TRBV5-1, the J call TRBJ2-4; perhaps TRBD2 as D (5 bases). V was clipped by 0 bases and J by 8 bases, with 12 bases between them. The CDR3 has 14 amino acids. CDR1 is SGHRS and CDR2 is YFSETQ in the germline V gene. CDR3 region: CASSLADPGDIQYF. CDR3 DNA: TGCGCCAGCAGCTTGGCAGACCCCGGGGACATTCAGTACTTC.

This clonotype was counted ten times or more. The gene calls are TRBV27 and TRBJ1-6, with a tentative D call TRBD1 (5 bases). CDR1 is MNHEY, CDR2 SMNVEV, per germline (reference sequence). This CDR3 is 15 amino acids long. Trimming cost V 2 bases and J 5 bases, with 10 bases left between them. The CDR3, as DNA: TGTGCCAGCAGTTTAGAGGGACCGAATAATTCACCCCTCCACTTT. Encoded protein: CASSLEGPNNSPLHF.

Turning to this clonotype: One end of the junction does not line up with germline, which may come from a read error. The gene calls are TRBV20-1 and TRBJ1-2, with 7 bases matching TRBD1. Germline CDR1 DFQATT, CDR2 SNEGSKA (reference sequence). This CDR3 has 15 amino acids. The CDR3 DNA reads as TGCAGTGCTAGAGATTCCGCCCGGGACAGAGGAGGCTACATCTTC. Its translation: CSARDSARDRGGYIF.

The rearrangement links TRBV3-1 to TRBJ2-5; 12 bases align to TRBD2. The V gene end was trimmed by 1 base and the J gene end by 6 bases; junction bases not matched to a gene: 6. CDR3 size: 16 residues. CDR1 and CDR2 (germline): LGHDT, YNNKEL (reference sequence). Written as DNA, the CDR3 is TGTGCCAGCAGCCAAGTTCTCCTAGCGGGAGGGAAGACCCAGTACTTC. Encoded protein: CASSQVLLAGGKTQYF.

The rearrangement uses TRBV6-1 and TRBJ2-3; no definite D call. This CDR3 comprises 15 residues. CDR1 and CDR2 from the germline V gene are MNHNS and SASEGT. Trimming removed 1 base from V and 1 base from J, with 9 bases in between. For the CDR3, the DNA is TGTGCCAGCAGTGAAGGAAGAGTCCGCACAGATACGCAGTATTTT. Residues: CASSEGRVRTDTQYF.

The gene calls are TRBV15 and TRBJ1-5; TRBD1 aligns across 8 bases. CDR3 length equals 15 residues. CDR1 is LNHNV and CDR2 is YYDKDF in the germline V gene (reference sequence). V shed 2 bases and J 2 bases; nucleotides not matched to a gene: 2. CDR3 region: CATSRKTGGNQPQHF. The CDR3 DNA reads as TGTGCCACCAGCAGAAAGACAGGGGGCAATCAGCCCCAGCATTTT. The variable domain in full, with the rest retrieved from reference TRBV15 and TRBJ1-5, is DAMVIQNPRYQVTQFGKPVTLSCSQTLNHNVMYWYQQKSSQAPKLLFHYYDKDFNNEADTPDNFQSRRPNTSFCFLDIRSPGLGDTAMYLCATSRKTGGNQPQHFGDGTRLSIL.

CDR3 DNA sequence: TGCAGCGTTAGGGCCCGGACAGGGGGCACAGATACGCAGTATTTT. This sequence encodes CSVRARTGGTDTQYF. The genes are TRBV29-1 and TRBJ2-3; the match to TRBD1 covers 9 bases. J was trimmed by 1 base and V by 5 bases; bases with no gene match: 7. In germline, CDR1 is SQVTM, CDR2 ANQGSEA. The CDR3 sequence is 15 residues long.

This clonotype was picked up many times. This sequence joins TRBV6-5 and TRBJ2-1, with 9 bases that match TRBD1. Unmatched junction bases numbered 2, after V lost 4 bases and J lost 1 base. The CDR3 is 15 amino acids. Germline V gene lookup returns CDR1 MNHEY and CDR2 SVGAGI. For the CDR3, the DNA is TGTGCCAGCAGTTCCGGGACAGGGTCCTACAATGAGCAGTTCTTC. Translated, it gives CASSSGTGSYNEQFF.

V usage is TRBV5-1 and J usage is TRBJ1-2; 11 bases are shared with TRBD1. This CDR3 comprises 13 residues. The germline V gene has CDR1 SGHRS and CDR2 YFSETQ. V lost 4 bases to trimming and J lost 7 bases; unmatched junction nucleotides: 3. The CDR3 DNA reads TGCGCCAGCAGCAAGGACAGGGGGCTTGGCTACACCTTC. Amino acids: CASSKDRGLGYTF.

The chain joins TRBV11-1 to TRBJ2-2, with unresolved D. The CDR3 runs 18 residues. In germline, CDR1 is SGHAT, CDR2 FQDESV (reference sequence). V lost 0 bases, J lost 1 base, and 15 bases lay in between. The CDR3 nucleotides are TGTGCCAGCAGCTTAGCGTGGTCGGTATCGGGGAACACCGGGGAGCTGTTTTTT. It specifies CASSLAWSVSGNTGELFF.

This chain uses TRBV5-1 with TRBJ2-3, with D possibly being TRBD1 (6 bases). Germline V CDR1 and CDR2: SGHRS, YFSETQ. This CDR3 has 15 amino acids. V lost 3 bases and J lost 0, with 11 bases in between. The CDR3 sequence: CASSSGQLSTDTQYF. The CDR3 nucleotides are TGCGCCAGCAGCTCCGGACAGCTTAGCACAGATACGCAGTATTTT.

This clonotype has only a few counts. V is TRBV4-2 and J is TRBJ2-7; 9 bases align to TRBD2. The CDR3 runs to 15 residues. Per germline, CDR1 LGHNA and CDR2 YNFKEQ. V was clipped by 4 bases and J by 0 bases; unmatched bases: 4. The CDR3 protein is CASSRGTSHSYEQYF. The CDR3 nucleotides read TGTGCCAGCAGCCGAGGGACTAGCCACTCCTACGAGCAGTACTTC.

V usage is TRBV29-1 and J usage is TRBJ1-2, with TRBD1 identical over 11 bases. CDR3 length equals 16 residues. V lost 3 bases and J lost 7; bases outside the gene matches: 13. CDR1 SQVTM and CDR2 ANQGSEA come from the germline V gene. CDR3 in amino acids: CSVDGGGQGASGGYTF. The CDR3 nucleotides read TGCAGCGTTGATGGGGGAGGACAGGGGGCATCAGGTGGCTACACCTTC.

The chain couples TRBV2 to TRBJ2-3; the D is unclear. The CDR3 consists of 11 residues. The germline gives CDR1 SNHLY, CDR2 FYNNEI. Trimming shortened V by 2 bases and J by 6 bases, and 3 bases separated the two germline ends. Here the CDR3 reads CASSERDTQYF. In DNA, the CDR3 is TGTGCCAGCAGTGAACGGGATACGCAGTATTTT.

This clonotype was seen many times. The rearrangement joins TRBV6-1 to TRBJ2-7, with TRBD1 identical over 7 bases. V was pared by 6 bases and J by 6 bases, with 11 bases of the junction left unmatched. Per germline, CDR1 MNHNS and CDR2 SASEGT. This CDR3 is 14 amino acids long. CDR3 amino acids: CASRSGQGEREQYF. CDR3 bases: TGTGCCAGCAGATCGGGGCAGGGGGAACGCGAGCAGTACTTC.